One TCR beta chain is described in this entry. The antigen remains unidentified. The junction differs from germline at one of its ends, possibly a read error. This sample was included in a study of blood T cells in healthy people across ages. Together with a sample-barcoded 5' primer, a J-beta primer mix was included in a second PCR lasting about 6 to 11 cycles. Tagging of each cDNA molecule was performed by a template-switch adaptor with 12 random nucleotides. TCRdb used MiXCR to reprocess the 5' RACE reads, holding one entry per CDR3 protein. The repertoire has 550,000 to 700,000 distinct CDR3 sequences, roughly 28% of them found once; the top ten carry 18%. Findings and limits, study-wide: Naive T cell percentage strongly correlated with TCR beta diversity.

Total RNA was extracted at no less than 6 micrograms per sample. The sequence came from a woman aged 70-85 years in good health. Sequencing was performed on blood.

The CDR3 coding sequence is TGTGCTAGCAGTCCCAGCATCGGAGGCACAGATACGCAGTATTTT. Amino acids: CASSPSIGGTDTQYF. The V call is TRBV7-7, the J call TRBJ2-3; D unresolved. The V gene's germline CDR1 is SSHAT and CDR2 FNYEAQ (reference sequence). CDR3 length equals 15 residues.